The clone carrying this T cell receptor (beta chain) was counted at least ten times. Its specificity is not known. This sample was taken from a study of response to subunit inactivated influenza vaccine. Study-wide findings and caveats: Authors proposed each seasonal influenza vaccination draws in few new T cells.

TCRdb used MiXCR to reprocess the RT-PCR reads, holding one entry per CDR3 protein. The sample has 550,000 to 600,000 distinct CDR3 sequences; approximately 10% are singletons. The CDR3 extends over 15 amino acids. CDR1 is MDHEN, CDR2 SYDVKM, per germline. Trimming took 5 bases from V and 0 from J, leaving 11 bases between them. J is TRBJ1-5 and V is TRBV28, with D unresolved. The TCR comes from a man aged 45-65 years who received an inactivated influenza vaccine. The sequences come from PBMCs from blood, collected on the day of vaccination. The DNA of the CDR3 is TGTGCCAGCAGTCGACAAGGGTATAGCAATCAGCCCCAGCATTTT. Its protein is CASSRQGYSNQPQHF.